The clone carrying this T cell receptor (beta chain) was counted a single time. Its antigen remains unknown. The naive CD8 fraction comprised CD45RO-negative cells positively selected for CCR7 and excluded terminally differentiated effector memory CD45RA+ cells. Each of the donors was a healthy adult who was HIV-negative and had not had a recent acute infection or vaccination. Genomic DNA (from each subset) was split evenly across several immunoSEQ plates. Measured with immunoSEQ multiplex PCR; TCRdb has only the in-frame clones, and not every one. The top ten clones hold 1.2% of a sample with about 2 million clones, around 96% of them seen once. The sample comes from a study of shared clonotypes between healthy human individuals. As for the study in general: Per donor, CD8 memory used one plate, CD8 naive used two, CD4 memory used three and CD4 naive used three.

General observations from the study: Clonotypes shared by all four sorted-subset donors had higher generation probabilities than non-shared clonotypes.

The germline V gene has CDR1 SGHRS and CDR2 YFSETQ. The CDR3 sequence is 12 residues long. V shed 4 bases, J shed 6 bases, and the junction held 2 bases outside the gene matches. The clonotype comes from a man between 18 and 35 years old in good health. This chain connects TRBV5-1 to TRBJ1-2; 8 bases are shared with TRBD1. The sequencing sample was made of naive CD8+ T cells sorted from blood. The CDR3 sequence: CASSTTGDGYTF. CDR3 coding DNA: TGCGCCAGCAGCACGACAGGGGATGGCTACACCTTC.